These 24 T cell receptor beta chains were all obtained from the same sample, sequenced in a study of T-cell reconstitution after alpha-beta-depleted transplantation in children. Unique molecular identifiers were incorporated during preparation of the TCRbeta library. Each CDR3 protein is one row after TCRdb ran MiXCR on the PCR reads. The sample holds about 110,000 distinct CDR3 sequences, 10% seen once. The sequencing here drew on PBMCs, taken before TCRalphabeta/CD19-depleted stem cell transplant. The receptor set was obtained from a boy aged 2 to 10 with acute lymphoblastic leukemia, due to receive a stem cell transplant.

In its sample, this clonotype was seen a few times. One end of the junction is discordant with germline, which a read error may explain. The chain has TRBV20-1 and TRBJ2-1; 11 nucleotides agree with TRBD2. The CDR3 runs 17 residues. The V gene's germline CDR1 is DFQATT and CDR2 SNEGSKA (reference sequence). The CDR3: CCARKLAGASSYNEQFF. The CDR3 coding sequence is TGCTGTGCTAGGAAACTAGCGGGGGCCAGCTCCTACAATGAGCAGTTCTTC.

The chain recombines TRBV20-1 with TRBJ1-4; tentatively, D is TRBD1 (5 bases). Trimming cost V 1 base and J 7 bases, with 28 bases left between them. The CDR3 has 19 amino acids. The V gene's germline CDR1 is DFQATT and CDR2 SNEGSKA (reference sequence). The CDR3 protein is CSARGRREGRVGSSEKLFF. The DNA for the CDR3 is TGCAGTGCTAGAGGGAGGAGGGAGGGGCGCGTGGGTTCGAGTGAAAAACTGTTTTTT.

V and J are TRBV2 and TRBJ2-1, with D perhaps matching TRBD1 (6 bases). Trimming shortened V by 5 bases and J by 7 bases, and 15 bases separated the two germline ends. Germline CDR1 and CDR2: SNHLY and FYNNEI. CDR3 length equals 14 residues. The CDR3 reads CASSLSIRGNEQFF. CDR3 nucleotides: TGTGCCAGCAGTCTCTCAATTAGGGGGAATGAGCAGTTCTTC.

This clonotype was counted between two and nine times. The chain carries TRBV4-1 and TRBJ2-7; D may be TRBD2 (7 bases). The CDR3 is 16 residues long. Germline V gene data show CDR1 as MGHRA and CDR2 as YSYEKL. Between the trimmed V and J ends, which lost 0 bases and 5 bases, there was a span of 17 bases. The CDR3: CASSQDRGGRIHEQYF. In DNA, the CDR3 is TGCGCCAGCAGCCAAGATAGGGGGGGAAGAATCCACGAGCAGTACTTC.

This clonotype was counted many times. The rearrangement links TRBV24-1 to TRBJ2-1; D possibly corresponds to TRBD2 (6 bases). Trimming removed 4 bases at V and 7 bases at J, with 13 bases between. The CDR3 has 14 residues. CDR1 is KGHDR, CDR2 SFDVKD, per germline. The CDR3 here is CATSDKTSLNEQFF. In DNA form, the CDR3 reads TGTGCCACCAGTGACAAGACTAGTTTAAATGAGCAGTTCTTC.

This clonotype was recorded a few times. J is TRBJ2-1 and V is TRBV7-8, with 15 bases matching TRBD2. J lost 0 bases, V lost 5 bases, and 14 bases had no gene match. The germline CDR1 and CDR2 sequences are SGHVS and FQNEAQ. This CDR3 comprises 21 residues. CDR3 coding DNA: TGTGCCAGCAGCCAAACCGCCGGGACTAGCGGGAGGAGGGGCTCCTACAATGAGCAGTTCTTC. It is translated as CASSQTAGTSGRRGSYNEQFF.

This clonotype has more than one count but fewer than ten. The J gene is TRBJ2-3, the V gene TRBV3-1, with 8 bases matching TRBD2. In germline, CDR1 is LGHDT, CDR2 YNNKEL (reference sequence). Unmatched junction bases numbered 10, after V lost 4 bases and J lost 4 bases. CDR3 length: 16 amino acids. CDR3 bases: TGTGCCAGCAGCCTTAGGATAGCGGGGCGGTCAGATACGCAGTATTTT. As protein: CASSLRIAGRSDTQYF.

The rearrangement links TRBV29-1 to TRBJ2-2; D is unresolved. The length of the CDR3 is 14 residues. Germline V gene sequence: CDR1 SQVTM, CDR2 ANQGSEA. V was trimmed by 7 bases and J by 2 bases, leaving 14 bases between them. For the CDR3, the DNA is TGCAGCGCCTGGGCTGGGCGTAACACCGGGGAGCTGTTTTTT. This sequence encodes CSAWAGRNTGELFF.

This clonotype was observed at least ten times. J is TRBJ2-3 and V is TRBV7-9; 7 bases are shared with TRBD1. V was clipped by 5 bases and J by 5 bases; unmatched bases: 4. Germline CDR1 and CDR2: SEHNR and FQNEAQ (reference sequence). This CDR3 has 13 amino acids. DNA for the CDR3: TGTGCCAGCAGCCTACACAGGGGAGATACGCAGTATTTT. It encodes CASSLHRGDTQYF.

The V call is TRBV4-1, the J call TRBJ1-5; D is unresolved. CDR3 length: 15 amino acids. Germline-derived CDR1 and CDR2 are MGHRA and YSYEKL. Trimming removed 1 base from V and 3 bases from J, with 10 bases in between. In nucleotides, the CDR3 is TGCGCCAGCAGCCAAGTGCTGGGTTTCAATCAGCCCCAGCATTTT. Translated, it gives CASSQVLGFNQPQHF.

The chain combines TRBV4-1 with TRBJ2-2; TRBD2 agrees at 9 bases. The CDR3 is 17 residues long. J gave up 3 bases and V 0 bases, and 5 bases lay outside the gene matches. The germline V gene has CDR1 MGHRA and CDR2 YSYEKL. The CDR3 loop is CASSQDRRTSDTGELFF. The CDR3 bases are TGCGCCAGCAGCCAAGATCGAAGGACTAGCGACACCGGGGAGCTGTTTTTT.

In this sample, this clonotype turned up many times. This chain joins TRBV20-1 and TRBJ2-7; TRBD2 matches at 13 bases. Germline loops: CDR1 DFQATT, CDR2 SNEGSKA (reference sequence). Unmatched junction bases numbered 4, after V lost 5 bases and J lost 3 bases. This CDR3 is built from 14 residues. The CDR3 sequence: CSAWRTSGGYEQYF. CDR3 sequence (DNA): TGCAGTGCTTGGAGGACTAGCGGGGGCTACGAGCAGTACTTC.

V is TRBV15 and J is TRBJ2-6, with TRBD1 matching 8 bases. Per germline, CDR1 LNHNV and CDR2 YYDKDF (reference sequence). Unmatched junction bases numbered 19, after V lost 7 bases and J lost 2 bases. This CDR3 region has 20 residues. CDR3 sequence reads: CATTRGGRQGSLAGANVLTF. In DNA, the CDR3 is TGTGCCACCACCCGAGGTGGGAGACAGGGGAGTCTCGCTGGGGCCAACGTCCTGACTTTC.

The rearrangement joins TRBV29-1 to TRBJ2-1; tentative D call: TRBD2 (6 bases). The ends were cut back, 5 bases at V and 7 bases at J, with 24 bases in the middle. The CDR3 is 16 amino acids. Germline assignment: CDR1 SQVTM and CDR2 ANQGSEA. CDR3 region: CSVKSGYNQGKNEQFF. CDR3 nucleotide sequence: TGCAGCGTTAAAAGCGGGTATAACCAAGGAAAGAATGAGCAGTTCTTC.

This clonotype was counted a few times. In nucleotides, the CDR3 is TGTGCCAGCAGTTCCTTCCCGGGGACTAGCGGGTATTCCTACGAGCAGTACTTC. Protein sequence: CASSSFPGTSGYSYEQYF. This sequence joins TRBV7-9 and TRBJ2-7, with 12 bases identical to TRBD2. V was pared by 6 bases and J by 1 base, with 13 bases of the junction left unmatched. The CDR3 spans 18 residues. CDR1 SEHNR and CDR2 FQNEAQ come from the germline V gene (reference sequence).

This clonotype was seen ten or more times. This chain links TRBV6-1 with TRBJ2-3, with TRBD2 as a possible D gene (5 bases). The CDR3 is 14 amino acids. Germline V gene lookup returns CDR1 MNHNS and CDR2 SASEGT. The germline V and J ends were trimmed by 6 bases and 1 base, with 11 bases remaining between them. This CDR3 is CASRRTQGTDTQYF. The CDR3 nucleotides are TGTGCCAGCAGGAGGACTCAAGGCACAGATACGCAGTATTTT.

In its sample, this clonotype was seen many times. The rearrangement uses TRBV7-2 and TRBJ2-5; a possible D gene is TRBD1 (6 bases). V was pared by 4 bases and J by 1 base, with 16 bases between. Germline V gene sequence: CDR1 SGHTA, CDR2 FQGNSA. The CDR3 has 16 amino acids. CDR3 sequence reads: CASSYRPRGLQETQYF. CDR3 nucleotide sequence: TGTGCCAGCAGCTACAGACCCAGGGGCCTCCAAGAGACCCAGTACTTC.

About this clonotype: This sequence may be a read error, since a much larger clone differs from it by one base. J is TRBJ2-1 and V is TRBV3-1; TRBD2 matches at 9 bases. Germline lookup yields CDR1 LGHDT and CDR2 YNNKEL (reference sequence). This CDR3 is built from 17 residues. DNA of the CDR3: TGTGCCAGCACCCAAGAATCGGGACTAGCTGTCATCAATGAGCAGTTCTTC. Encoded protein: CASTQESGLAVINEQFF.

This clonotype was seen more than once but under ten times. V usage is TRBV20-1 and J usage is TRBJ2-1; tentative D call: TRBD2 (6 bases). Trimming removed 4 bases at V and 3 bases at J, with 16 bases between. The CDR3 runs 15 residues. Germline V gene sequence: CDR1 DFQATT, CDR2 SNEGSKA (reference sequence). In DNA, the CDR3 is TGCAGTGCTATATCCCTTAGCGGTTACTACAATGAGCAGTTCTTC. This codes for CSAISLSGYYNEQFF.

In this sample, this clonotype turned up a few times. The chain combines TRBV12-3 or TRBV12-4 with TRBJ2-2, with TRBD1 matching over 9 bases. The CDR3 totals 18 residues. V lost 5 bases and J lost 3; bases outside the gene matches: 13. The CDR3 reads CASSQPGQGFIDTGELFF. CDR3 in DNA: TGTGCCAGCAGTCAGCCGGGACAGGGATTTATCGACACCGGGGAGCTGTTTTTT.

The gene calls are TRBV5-4 and TRBJ2-1; 8 bases are shared with TRBD2. This CDR3 has 16 amino acids. V lost 2 bases, J lost 3 bases, and 7 bases stayed unmatched. Looked up from germline, CDR1 is SGHNT and CDR2 is YYREEE (reference sequence). CDR3 region: CASSLRLAGNYNEQFF. Written as DNA, the CDR3 is TGTGCCAGCAGCTTACGCCTAGCGGGCAACTACAATGAGCAGTTCTTC.

The gene calls are TRBV28 and TRBJ2-5; D gene ambiguous. The CDR3 contains 14 residues. Trimming pared 7 bases from V and 5 bases from J, leaving 17 bases between. The germline V gene has CDR1 MDHEN and CDR2 SYDVKM. The chain's CDR3 is CASTADRLWETQYF. The CDR3, as DNA: TGTGCCAGCACCGCCGACCGGCTATGGGAGACCCAGTACTTC.

Only a few counts were recorded for this clonotype. The chain uses TRBV10-2 and TRBJ2-2, with D unclear. V was shortened by 4 bases and J by 5 bases, with 11 bases between the two germline ends. Germline CDR1 is WSHSY and CDR2 is SAAADI. This CDR3 comprises 14 residues. In nucleotides, the CDR3 is TGCGCCAGCAGTGTTACAAGAGGTACCGGGGAGCTGTTTTTT. This gives the protein CASSVTRGTGELFF.

This clonotype has a handful of counts. The rearrangement uses TRBV30 and TRBJ2-1; the match to TRBD2 covers 8 bases. CDR1 is GTSNPN, CDR2 SVGIG, per germline (reference sequence). CDR3 length: 17 residues. Germline trimming cut 2 bases from V and 3 bases from J; bases unmatched to any gene: 12. CDR3 region: CAWSFSLAGRVYNEQFF. Here the CDR3 DNA reads TGTGCCTGGAGTTTCTCCTTAGCGGGACGAGTCTACAATGAGCAGTTCTTC. The full variable domain, with the rest looked up from reference TRBV30 and TRBJ2-1, is SQTIHQWPATLVQPVGSPLSLECTVEGTSNPNLYWYRQAAGRGLQLLFYSVGIGQISSEVPQNLSASRPQDRQFILSSKKLLLSDSGFYLCAWSFSLAGRVYNEQFFGPGTRLTVL.